The entry below describes one T cell receptor beta chain. This sample is drawn from a study of cytomegalovirus exposure and HLA in healthy donors. CDR1 is SGHKS, CDR2 YYEKEE, per germline (reference sequence). CDR3 length equals 16 residues. The ends lost 3 bases at V and 4 bases at J; junction bases unmatched: 8. PCR was performed using 60 Vbeta and 13 Jbeta primers. The table came from immunoSEQ multiplex PCR; TCRdb's copy has only in-frame clones and leaves some out. The data contain about 160,000 clones, approximately 80% of them singletons. The sequence was collected from a middle-aged man in good health and CMV-seropositive. The sequenced sample consisted of PBMCs. The gene calls are TRBV5-5 and TRBJ1-2; TRBD1 aligns across 11 bases. The CDR3 loop reads CASSSGRDRGIYGYTF. CDR3 bases: TGTGCCAGCAGCTCGGGGAGGGACAGGGGGATCTATGGCTACACCTTC.